This T cell receptor beta chain comes out of a study of beta chain features in type 1 diabetes. General study points: Shorter TCRB CDR3s, moderately but significantly so, marked every one of the four CD4+ subsets in Type 1 diabetes patients.

This clone was picked up a small number of times. The antigen is unknown. Different DNA sequences within this sample yield the same CDR3. CD4+ naive, central memory, regulatory and stem cell-like memory subsets were isolated by sorting on CD45RO/CCR7/CD25/CD127/CD95/CD27. Germline V gives CDR1 SGHTA, CDR2 FQGNSA. The germline V and J ends were trimmed by 1 base and 3 bases, with 5 bases remaining between them. The CDR3 totals 13 residues. cDNA synthesis used the whole RNA isolate, giving expressed TCRB sequences. This table comes from immunoSEQ multiplex PCR, and its TCRdb copy is limited to in-frame clones, with some not included. The table lists over 650,000 clones, over 11% of them singletons.

The chain carries TRBV7-2 and TRBJ2-3; D is undetermined. The clonotype comes from a young man with type 1 diabetes. Sequenced: naive CD4+ T cells from blood. CDR3 sequence reads: CASSLERTDTQYF. The DNA for the CDR3 is TGTGCCAGCAGCTTAGAAAGAACAGATACGCAGTATTTT.